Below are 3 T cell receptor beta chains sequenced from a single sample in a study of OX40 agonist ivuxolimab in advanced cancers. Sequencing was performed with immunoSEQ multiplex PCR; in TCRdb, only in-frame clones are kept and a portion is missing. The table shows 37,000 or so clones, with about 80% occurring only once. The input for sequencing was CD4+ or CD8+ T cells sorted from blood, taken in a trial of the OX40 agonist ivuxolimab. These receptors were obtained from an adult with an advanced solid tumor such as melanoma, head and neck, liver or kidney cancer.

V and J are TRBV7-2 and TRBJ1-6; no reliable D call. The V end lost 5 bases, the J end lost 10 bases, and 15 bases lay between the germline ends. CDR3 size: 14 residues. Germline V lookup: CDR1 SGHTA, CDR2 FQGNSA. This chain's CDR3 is CASSQTRMGSPLHF. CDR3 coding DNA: TGTGCCAGCAGCCAGACACGGATGGGATCACCCCTCCACTTT.

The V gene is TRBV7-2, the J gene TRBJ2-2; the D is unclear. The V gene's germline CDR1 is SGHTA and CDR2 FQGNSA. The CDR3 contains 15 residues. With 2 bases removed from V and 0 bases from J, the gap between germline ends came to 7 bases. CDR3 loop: CASSLFGANTGELFF. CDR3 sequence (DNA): TGTGCCAGCAGCTTATTCGGAGCGAACACCGGGGAGCTGTTTTTT.

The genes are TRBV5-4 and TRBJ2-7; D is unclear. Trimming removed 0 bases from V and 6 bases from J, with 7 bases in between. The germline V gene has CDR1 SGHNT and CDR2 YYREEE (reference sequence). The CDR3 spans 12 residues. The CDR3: CASSLGLGEQYF. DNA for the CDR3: TGTGCCAGCAGCTTGGGACTCGGCGAGCAGTACTTC.